The table lists the clone carrying this T cell receptor (beta chain) with a count of one. The antigen is not known. Trimming took 3 bases from V and 4 from J; bases not matched to a gene: 5. This CDR3 is built from 14 residues. CDR1 SGHVS and CDR2 FQNEAQ come from the germline V gene. This record comes from a study of siplizumab effects on memory and regulatory T cells. Points from the study as a whole: The naive T cell population seemed more diverse than memory cells and seemed a major contributor to the alloresponse.

Some clones are missing from TCRdb's copy, which holds only in-frame ones; the method was immunoSEQ multiplex PCR. Of 100,000 or so clones in the sample, roughly 94% were seen once. The J gene is TRBJ2-5, the V gene TRBV7-8; TRBD2 matches at 7 bases. The sequenced material came from Tregs sorted from blood. This receptor was obtained from a human donor in good health. CDR3 loop: CASSFTVAGETQYF. DNA for the CDR3: TGTGCCAGCAGCTTCACGGTAGCGGGAGAGACCCAGTACTTC.